Shown below are 18 T cell receptor beta chains from a single sample sequenced in a study of blood T cell repertoires in COVID-19 (dated by TCRdb to about 2020). Library creation used the immunoSEQ multiplex PCR assay. Sourced from immuneACCESS, this table was stored by TCRdb with only in-frame sequences that have V and J called. A share of the clones is absent; for the studies checked, an unresolved V gene accounts for under half, and the remainder has no known explanation. This sample is represented by 150,000 to 200,000 clones; 65% to 85% of them were singletons. 5.2% of the sample goes to the ten largest clones. The sequencing sample was made of peripheral blood. All receptors derive from a woman aged 25-40 years with acute or convalescent COVID-19.

This rearrangement joins TRBV19 to TRBJ2-4, with D maybe TRBD1 (6 bases). Germline values: CDR1 LNHDA, CDR2 SQIVND (reference sequence). The CDR3 is 16 amino acids. Deletions cut 7 bases from V and 0 bases from J, with 16 bases between. The CDR3 DNA reads as TGTGCCAGTAATAGGGTCGGACAGCTAGCCAAAAACATTCAGTACTTC. Its translation is CASNRVGQLAKNIQYF.

This clone occurred once. V gene TRBV2 combines with J gene TRBJ1-2, with 7 bases matching TRBD1. The junction had 10 bases not matched to a gene; V was cut back by 4 bases and J by 5 bases. CDR1 is SNHLY and CDR2 is FYNNEI in the germline V gene. CDR3 length: 15 residues. This chain's CDR3 is CASSVDRVAPYGYTF. CDR3 nucleotides: TGTGCCAGCAGTGTTGACAGGGTAGCTCCTTATGGCTACACCTTC.

The chain employs TRBV4-2 and TRBJ2-2; TRBD1 matches 7 bases. The CDR3 contains 16 residues. V shed 4 bases and J 0 bases; nucleotides not matched to a gene: 5. Germline CDR1 LGHNA, CDR2 YNFKEQ. The CDR3 nucleotides read TGTGCCAGCAGCCTGGGGACAGAGGCGAACACCGGGGAGCTGTTTTTT. It yields the protein CASSLGTEANTGELFF.

This clone was detected only a few times. The CDR3 region is CATGTGEPHYGYTF. CDR3 DNA: TGTGCCACCGGGACAGGGGAACCCCATTATGGCTACACCTTC. The genes are TRBV6-6 and TRBJ1-2; 10 bases agree with TRBD1. The length of the CDR3 is 14 residues. V was clipped by 10 bases and J by 5 bases; unmatched bases: 10. Germline lookup yields CDR1 MNHNY and CDR2 SVGAGI (reference sequence).

This clone was recorded once. The chain links TRBV12-3 or TRBV12-4 to TRBJ1-5; D possibly corresponds to TRBD1 (6 bases). Trimming removed 6 bases from V and 4 bases from J, with 10 bases in between. This CDR3 is 13 amino acids long. As DNA, the CDR3 is TGTGCCAGCAGGGAACAGGGTAATCAGCCCCAGCATTTT. Its translation: CASREQGNQPQHF.

The rearrangement uses TRBV19 and TRBJ2-7; D ambiguous. Germline loops: CDR1 LNHDA, CDR2 SQIVND (reference sequence). This CDR3 is built from 13 residues. V was trimmed by 8 bases and J by 1 base, leaving 12 bases between them. The CDR3 DNA follows: TGTGCCAGTTCGGCGGATCGGTCCTACGAGCAGTACTTC. Its protein is CASSADRSYEQYF. Using reference TRBV19 and TRBJ2-7 for the parts outside the CDR3, the full variable domain is DGGITQSPKYLFRKEGQNVTLSCEQNLNHDAMYWYRQDPGQGLRLIYYSQIVNDFQKGDIAEGYSVSREKKESFPLTVTSAQKNPTAFYLCASSADRSYEQYFGPGTRLTVT.

V gene TRBV27 combines with J gene TRBJ2-7; 10 positions match TRBD2. This CDR3 has 16 residues. The ends lost 4 bases at V and 1 base at J; junction bases unmatched: 7. Germline loops: CDR1 MNHEY, CDR2 SMNVEV (reference sequence). The CDR3 DNA reads as TGTGCCAGCAGTTCAGTACGGACTAGCGGTTCCTACGAGCAGTACTTC. Its translation is CASSSVRTSGSYEQYF.

This chain joins TRBV9 and TRBJ2-5; 15 nucleotides agree with TRBD2. Germline trimming cut 3 bases from V and 5 bases from J; bases unmatched to any gene: 8. CDR1 is SGDLS and CDR2 is YYNGEE in the germline V gene. CDR3 length: 17 residues. The CDR3 DNA reads as TGTGCCAGCAGCGGACGGACTAGCGGGAGGGCCGGGGAGACCCAGTACTTC. This encodes CASSGRTSGRAGETQYF.

The chain has TRBV7-6 and TRBJ1-2, with 8 bases identical to TRBD1. Looked up from germline, CDR1 is SGHVS and CDR2 is FNYEAQ. J gave up 6 bases and V 5 bases, and 5 bases lay outside the gene matches. This CDR3 has 13 amino acids. CDR3 protein: CASSPTQGDGYTF. The CDR3 DNA reads as TGTGCCAGCAGCCCAACACAGGGGGATGGCTACACCTTC.

The V gene is TRBV5-4, the J gene TRBJ1-1, with a possible D match to TRBD1 (5 bases). The germline CDR1 and CDR2 sequences are SGHNT and YYREEE (reference sequence). The CDR3 has 12 amino acids. V lost 4 bases and J 8 bases, leaving 12 bases between the germline ends. Here the CDR3 DNA reads TGTGCCAGCAGCCCGAACCCAGGGGAAGCTTTCTTT. Residues: CASSPNPGEAFF. The whole variable domain, filled in from reference TRBV5-4 and TRBJ1-1, reads ETGVTQSPTHLIKTRGQQVTLRCSSQSGHNTVSWYQQALGQGPQFIFQYYREEENGRGNFPPRFSGLQFPNYSSELNVNALELDDSALYLCASSPNPGEAFFGQGTRLTVV.

This clone was seen more than once but under ten times. The genes are TRBV5-4 and TRBJ1-1; maybe TRBD1 (5 bases). Germline CDR1 is SGHNT and CDR2 is YYREEE (reference sequence). The CDR3 extends over 14 amino acids. V lost 4 bases and J 3 bases, leaving 13 bases between the germline ends. CDR3 residues: CASSKDTLDTEAFF. The CDR3 coding sequence is TGTGCCAGCAGCAAGGACACTCTCGACACTGAAGCTTTCTTT.

The genes are TRBV9 and TRBJ2-5, with D perhaps TRBD1 (5 bases). The V end lost 2 bases, the J end lost 4 bases, and 12 bases lay between the germline ends. There are 14 residues in the CDR3. The V gene's germline CDR1 is SGDLS and CDR2 YYNGEE. The CDR3 region is CASSVGLRVETQYF. The CDR3 region has the DNA TGTGCCAGCAGCGTGGGGCTCAGGGTAGAGACCCAGTACTTC.

The rearrangement uses TRBV21-1 and TRBJ2-3; TRBD1, the table's D call, was not compared with the DNA. TRBV21-1 is flagged as a pseudogene. The CDR3 is 15 amino acids. The CDR3 here is CASSQWDRVTDTQYF. CDR3 DNA: TGTGCCAGCTCCCAATGGGACAGAGTCACAGATACGCAGTATTTT.

The CDR3 reads CASGKGAGGEAFF. In DNA form, the CDR3 reads TGTGCCAGCGGCAAGGGGGCCGGGGGTGAAGCTTTCTTT. V and J are TRBV27 and TRBJ1-1; 7 bases align to TRBD1. Trimming at V came to 8 bases and at J to 7 bases, leaving 10 bases not matched to a gene. The CDR3 consists of 13 residues. Germline-derived CDR1 and CDR2 are MNHEY and SMNVEV (reference sequence).

This clone appeared once. This sequence joins TRBV6-2 or TRBV6-3 and TRBJ2-7; 8 bases map to TRBD1. The V gene end was trimmed by 4 bases and the J gene end by 1 base; junction bases not matched to a gene: 6. Germline V gives CDR1 MNHEY, CDR2 SVGEGT. This CDR3 has 15 residues. CDR3: CASSSRQGLSYEQYF. CDR3 in DNA: TGTGCCAGCAGTTCCCGACAGGGGTTGTCCTACGAGCAGTACTTC.

V and J are TRBV6-2 or TRBV6-3 and TRBJ2-1; 7 bases agree with TRBD2. Germline V gives CDR1 MNHEY, CDR2 SVGEGT. The V gene end was trimmed by 6 bases and the J gene end by 4 bases; junction bases not matched to a gene: 21. The CDR3 is made up of 19 amino acids. In DNA, the CDR3 is TGTGCCAGCAGCCGACGACCGGGAGGTACTTTGATAGGGTACAATGAGCAGTTCTTC. Amino acids: CASSRRPGGTLIGYNEQFF.

V is TRBV5-1 and J is TRBJ2-2; a possible D gene is TRBD1 (5 bases). The CDR3 sequence is 16 residues long. The germline CDR1 and CDR2 sequences are SGHRS and YFSETQ. Trimming took 0 bases from V and 2 from J, leaving 11 bases between them. CDR3 sequence reads: CASSLDQGLNTGELFF. DNA of the CDR3: TGCGCCAGCAGCTTGGATCAGGGATTAAACACCGGGGAGCTGTTTTTT.

This clone was observed a handful of times. The V gene is TRBV30, the J gene TRBJ1-3; D gene uncertain. Germline CDR1 and CDR2: GTSNPN and SVGIG (reference sequence). The CDR3 has 13 residues. The V gene lost 5 bases and the J gene lost 0 bases, with 8 bases spanning the gap. The CDR3 DNA is TGTGCCTGGTCGGCGGTCTCTGGAAACACCATATATTTT. Amino acid sequence: CAWSAVSGNTIYF.